A single sample is the source of the 16 T cell receptor beta chains below, sequenced in a study of blood T cell repertoires in COVID-19. Profiling relied on immunoSEQ multiplex PCR, and the TCRdb table lists in-frame clones only, not all of them. The sample shows roughly 79,000 clones, approximately 86% of them seen only once. The sample taken for sequencing was peripheral blood. Receptor source: a woman between 50 and 59 years old with acute or convalescent COVID-19.

The V gene is TRBV7-9, the J gene TRBJ2-2, with D perhaps TRBD2 (6 bases). Germline CDR1 reads SEHNR; CDR2 reads FQNEAQ (reference sequence). This CDR3 contains 15 residues. Trimming cost V 2 bases and J 4 bases, with 11 bases left between them. This CDR3 is CASSLNGRGTGELFF. The DNA of the CDR3 is TGTGCCAGCAGCTTAAACGGGAGAGGCACCGGGGAGCTGTTTTTT.

This clone came up a few times. This chain uses TRBV5-1 with TRBJ2-2; D possibly corresponds to TRBD1 (6 bases). The CDR3 totals 18 residues. V dropped 3 bases and J dropped 1 base, with 19 bases sitting between them. From germline, CDR1 is SGHRS and CDR2 YFSETQ. The CDR3 reads CASSSTPPLTGNTGELFF. In nucleotides, the CDR3 is TGCGCCAGCAGCTCAACCCCACCATTGACAGGGAACACCGGGGAGCTGTTTTTT.

The V gene is TRBV21-1, the J gene TRBJ2-1; the table's TRBD1 call for D was not verified on the DNA. TRBV21-1 is a documented pseudogene. The length of the CDR3 is 16 residues. CDR3 sequence: CASRGEQGANYNEQFF. The DNA of the CDR3 is TGTGCCAGCAGGGGGGAACAGGGGGCCAACTACAATGAGCAGTTCTTC.

The chain couples TRBV28 to TRBJ1-2; no clear D. CDR1 is MDHEN, CDR2 SYDVKM, per germline. This CDR3 has 13 residues. With 1 base removed from V and 0 bases from J, the gap between germline ends came to 3 bases. The CDR3 spells CASSLSANYGYTF. Here the CDR3 DNA reads TGTGCCAGCAGTTTATCCGCTAACTATGGCTACACCTTC.

This chain uses TRBV15 with TRBJ2-1; TRBD1 is a possible D gene (6 bases). V was clipped by 0 bases and J by 15 bases, with 24 bases between them. CDR1 is LNHNV, CDR2 YYDKDF, per germline (reference sequence). The CDR3 has 16 residues. The CDR3 is CATSRDSSAREQGGFF. CDR3 DNA: TGTGCCACCAGCAGAGATTCATCTGCCCGGGAACAGGGCGGGTTCTTC.

The rearrangement links TRBV6-6 to TRBJ1-3; TRBD1 matches 8 bases. This CDR3 region has 15 residues. The ends lost 2 bases at V and 5 bases at J; junction bases unmatched: 5. Looked up from germline, CDR1 is MNHNY and CDR2 is SVGAGI (reference sequence). CDR3 loop: CASSYERTGRNTIYF. In DNA, the CDR3 is TGTGCCAGCAGTTACGAGAGGACAGGGAGAAACACCATATATTTT.

Concerning this clone itself: The sample contains more than one DNA sequence encoding this CDR3. The CDR3 nucleotides are TGTGCCAGTAGTAGAGGGCCGGGCTACACCTTC. Translated, it gives CASSRGPGYTF. The V gene is TRBV19, the J gene TRBJ1-2; D remains ambiguous. Germline V gene data show CDR1 as LNHDA and CDR2 as SQIVND (reference sequence). V was shortened by 4 bases and J by 8 bases, with 8 bases between the two germline ends. This CDR3 region has 11 residues. Using reference TRBV19 and TRBJ1-2 for the parts outside the CDR3, the full variable domain is DGGITQSPKYLFRKEGQNVTLSCEQNLNHDAMYWYRQDPGQGLRLIYYSQIVNDFQKGDIAEGYSVSREKKESFPLTVTSAQKNPTAFYLCASSRGPGYTFGSGTRLTVV.

The chain uses TRBV7-9 and TRBJ1-1; D ambiguous. V gave up 0 bases and J gave up 1 base, with 3 bases separating them. The CDR3 consists of 13 residues. Germline loops: CDR1 SEHNR, CDR2 FQNEAQ (reference sequence). The CDR3 is CASSLAANTEAFF. The DNA for the CDR3 is TGTGCCAGCAGCTTAGCGGCGAACACTGAAGCTTTCTTT.

The V call is TRBV5-1, the J call TRBJ1-5, with 8 bases matching TRBD1. The length of the CDR3 is 14 residues. V dropped 4 bases and J dropped 4; count of bases not matched to a gene: 4. CDR1 is SGHRS, CDR2 YFSETQ, per germline. The CDR3 here is CASSPGGQNQPQHF. CDR3 DNA sequence: TGCGCCAGCAGCCCAGGGGGCCAAAATCAGCCCCAGCATTTT.

This clone occurred once. The chain joins TRBV3-1 (or the pseudogene TRBV3-2) to TRBJ2-6; perhaps TRBD1 as D (6 bases). Trimming took off 6 bases at V and 3 bases at J, with 15 bases between the two ends. In germline, CDR1 is LGHDT, CDR2 YNNKEL (reference sequence). There are 16 residues in the CDR3. CDR3 residues: CASRPGAGGGANVLTF. Here the CDR3 DNA reads TGTGCCAGCAGACCAGGGGCTGGTGGTGGGGCCAACGTCCTGACTTTC.

V usage is TRBV3-1 (or the pseudogene TRBV3-2) and J usage is TRBJ1-6, with D perhaps TRBD1 (5 bases). The V end was cut by 0 bases, the J end by 10 bases, with 13 bases between. The CDR3 contains 15 residues. CDR1 and CDR2 (germline): LGHDT, YNNKEL (reference sequence). For the CDR3, the DNA is TGTGCCAGCAGCCAAGAGGCAGGGAGGGGATCACCCCTCCACTTT. Protein: CASSQEAGRGSPLHF.

This chain joins TRBV7-8 and TRBJ2-3; weak D call: TRBD2 (6 bases). The CDR3 runs 13 residues. Trimming left V 5 bases short and J 8 bases short, with 14 bases between. In germline, CDR1 is SGHVS, CDR2 FQNEAQ. CDR3 loop: CASSGGTAGTQYF. CDR3 nucleotides: TGTGCCAGCAGCGGGGGGACGGCGGGTACGCAGTATTTT.

This clone was detected a few times. The chain links TRBV3-1 (or the pseudogene TRBV3-2) to TRBJ1-1; D remains ambiguous. Per germline, CDR1 LGHDT and CDR2 YNNKEL (reference sequence). V lost 7 bases, J lost 0 bases, and 6 bases lay in between. The length of the CDR3 is 12 residues. CDR3 bases: TGTGCCAGCAATACTATGAACACTGAAGCTTTCTTT. It yields the protein CASNTMNTEAFF.

This chain uses TRBV7-2 with TRBJ1-5; 8 bases are a match to TRBD1. The trim removed 6 bases at V and 0 bases at J, leaving 4 bases unmatched. Germline V gene data show CDR1 as SGHTA and CDR2 as FQGNSA. The CDR3 has 15 amino acids. The CDR3 DNA is TGTGCCAGCAGTTTTCAGGGGGCTAGCAATCAGCCCCAGCATTTT. Its protein product is CASSFQGASNQPQHF.

The chain has TRBV12-5 and TRBJ2-1; 7 bases are shared with TRBD1. The ends lost 1 base at V and 6 bases at J; junction bases unmatched: 0. Germline-derived CDR1 and CDR2 are LGHNT and FRNRAP. The CDR3 is 13 residues long. The CDR3 coding sequence is TGTGCTAGTGGTTTGGCAGGGGGCAATGAGCAGTTCTTC. This translates into CASGLAGGNEQFF. Based on the CDR3 plus reference TRBV12-5 and TRBJ2-1, the full variable domain is DARVTQTPRHKVTEMGQEVTMRCQPILGHNTVFWYRQTMMQGLELLAYFRNRAPLDDSGMPKDRFSAEMPDATLATLKIQPSEPRDSAVYFCASGLAGGNEQFFGPGTRLTVL.

The V and J genes are TRBV18 and TRBJ1-6, with unresolved D. Per the germline V gene, CDR1 is KGHSH and CDR2 is LQKENI. The CDR3 has 13 residues. V was clipped by 3 bases and J by 5 bases, with 5 bases between them. The CDR3 DNA follows: TGTGCCAGCTCACCCGGGAATAATTCACCCCTCCACTTT. This gives the protein CASSPGNNSPLHF. The full variable domain, completed using reference TRBV18 and TRBJ1-6, is NAGVMQNPRHLVRRRGQEARLRCSPMKGHSHVYWYRQLPEEGLKFMVYLQKENIIDESGMPKERFSAEFPKEGPSILRIQQVVRGDSAAYFCASSPGNNSPLHFGNGTRLTVT.